Presented here are 3 T cell receptor beta chains from one specimen sequenced in a study of siplizumab effects on memory and regulatory T cells. Sequencing used immunoSEQ multiplex PCR; TCRdb keeps in-frame clones, though not all of them. Counted here are 37,000 or so clones, 89% occurring once; the ten biggest clones make up 0.25%. Material: naive CD4+ T cells sorted from blood. The source is a human donor in good health.

The chain couples TRBV30 to TRBJ1-3; D not resolved. The CDR3 is 13 amino acids. Germline CDR1 and CDR2: GTSNPN and SVGIG (reference sequence). Trimming removed 4 bases from V and 2 bases from J, with 9 bases in between. The CDR3 DNA reads TGTGCCTGGAACTCGGGCGCTGGAAACACCATATATTTT. Its translation: CAWNSGAGNTIYF.

In its sample, this clone was seen once. The chain combines TRBV6-1 with TRBJ2-3; D unresolved. The CDR3 runs to 12 residues. CDR1 is MNHNS, CDR2 SASEGT, per germline. V was shortened by 3 bases and J by 9 bases, with 10 bases between the two germline ends. CDR3 bases: TGTGCCAGCAGTGATTATACGGAGACGCAGTATTTT. The encoded protein is CASSDYTETQYF.

V gene TRBV6-5 combines with J gene TRBJ2-7, with D perhaps TRBD1 (6 bases). The CDR3 runs 14 residues. Trimming cost V 3 bases and J 0 bases, with 9 bases left between them. Germline CDR1 is MNHEY and CDR2 is SVGAGI. The CDR3 sequence is CASSYQGSSYEQYF. CDR3 coding DNA: TGTGCCAGCAGTTATCAGGGGAGCTCCTACGAGCAGTACTTC.